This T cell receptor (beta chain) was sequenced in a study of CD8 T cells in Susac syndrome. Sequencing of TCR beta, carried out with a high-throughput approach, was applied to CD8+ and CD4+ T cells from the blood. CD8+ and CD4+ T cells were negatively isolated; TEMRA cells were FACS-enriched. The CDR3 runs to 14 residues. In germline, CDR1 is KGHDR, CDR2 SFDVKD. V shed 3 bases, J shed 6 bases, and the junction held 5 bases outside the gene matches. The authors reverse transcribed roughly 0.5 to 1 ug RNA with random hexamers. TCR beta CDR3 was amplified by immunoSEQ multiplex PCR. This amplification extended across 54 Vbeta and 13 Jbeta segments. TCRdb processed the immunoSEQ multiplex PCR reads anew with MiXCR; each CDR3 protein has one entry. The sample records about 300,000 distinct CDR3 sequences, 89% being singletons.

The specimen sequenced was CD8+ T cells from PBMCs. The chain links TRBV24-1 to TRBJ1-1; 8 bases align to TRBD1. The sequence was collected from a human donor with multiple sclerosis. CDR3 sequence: CATSDPGQAPEAFF. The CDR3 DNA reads TGTGCCACCAGTGATCCGGGACAGGCCCCTGAAGCTTTCTTT.